These 10 T cell receptor beta chains were sequenced from one sample in a study of OX40 agonist ivuxolimab in advanced cancers. Repertoires were generated with immunoSEQ multiplex PCR, while TCRdb's copy carries only in-frame clones and drops some. This sample has roughly 12,000 clones, with roughly four fifths found just once. The starting material was CD4+ or CD8+ T cells sorted from blood, obtained in a trial of the OX40 agonist ivuxolimab. These TCRs come from an adult with an advanced solid tumor such as melanoma, head and neck, liver or kidney cancer.

The chain combines TRBV5-4 with TRBJ2-1, with 7 bases fitting TRBD2. This CDR3 spans 15 amino acids. The germline CDR1 and CDR2 sequences are SGHNT and YYREEE (reference sequence). Trimming removed 2 bases from V and 2 bases from J; junction bases left unmatched: 4. The CDR3 coding sequence is TGTGCCAGCAGCTTCACTAGCGATACCTACAATGAGCAGTTCTTC. Protein product: CASSFTSDTYNEQFF.

The V call is TRBV13, the J call TRBJ1-1, with D tentatively TRBD1 (5 bases). The CDR3 sequence is 14 residues long. V gave up 3 bases and J gave up 4 bases, with 12 bases separating them. The germline gives CDR1 PRHDT, CDR2 FYEKMQ (reference sequence). The CDR3 DNA sequence: TGTGCCAGCAGCTTGAGGGGAGTCGGCACTGAAGCTTTCTTT. It specifies CASSLRGVGTEAFF. The variable domain in full, with the rest retrieved from reference TRBV13 and TRBJ1-1, is AAGVIQSPRHLIKEKRETATLKCYPIPRHDTVYWYQQGPGQDPQFLISFYEKMQSDKGSIPDRFSAQQFSDYHSELNMSSLELGDSALYFCASSLRGVGTEAFFGQGTRLTVV.

This clone was seen just once. V usage is TRBV5-1 and J usage is TRBJ1-1; TRBD1 might be the D (5 bases). From germline, CDR1 is SGHRS and CDR2 YFSETQ. V was cut by 7 bases and J by 0 bases, with 13 bases left in between. The CDR3 loop spans 14 amino acids. CDR3 amino acids: CASGPGLMNTEAFF. DNA of the CDR3: TGCGCCAGCGGACCGGGACTGATGAACACTGAAGCTTTCTTT. Complete variable domain (other parts from reference TRBV5-1 and TRBJ1-1): KAGVTQTPRYLIKTRGQQVTLSCSPISGHRSVSWYQQTPGQGLQFLFEYFSETQRNKGNFPGRFSGRQFSNSRSEMNVSTLELGDSALYLCASGPGLMNTEAFFGQGTRLTVV.

This chain joins TRBV10-2 and TRBJ1-5; D might be TRBD1 (6 bases). V dropped 4 bases and J dropped 1 base, with 11 bases sitting between them. In germline, CDR1 is WSHSY, CDR2 SAAADI. This CDR3 is built from 15 residues. CDR3 protein: CASSVNRASNQPQHF. CDR3 in DNA: TGCGCCAGCAGTGTAAACAGGGCCAGCAATCAGCCCCAGCATTTT.

The V call is TRBV2, the J call TRBJ2-5; D might be TRBD1 (5 bases). The DNA end favors TRBJ2-7, so the J call may be wrong. Germline V gene sequence: CDR1 SNHLY, CDR2 FYNNEI. This CDR3 spans 16 amino acids. The CDR3 spells CASSPDKGMIGYEQYF. In DNA, the CDR3 is TGTGCCAGCAGTCCCGACAAGGGGATGATAGGGTACGAGCAGTACTTC.

The rearrangement links TRBV27 to TRBJ2-7; 8 bases match TRBD1. The CDR3 runs 16 residues. The junction had 7 bases not matched to a gene; V was cut back by 0 bases and J by 3 bases. Per the germline V gene, CDR1 is MNHEY and CDR2 is SMNVEV (reference sequence). CDR3 protein: CASSLSGGQGYYEQYF. CDR3 DNA: TGTGCCAGCAGTTTATCCGGAGGACAGGGATACTACGAGCAGTACTTC.

The chain has TRBV10-3 and TRBJ1-3, with 8 nucleotides matching TRBD1. Germline lookup yields CDR1 ENHRY and CDR2 SYGVKD. The CDR3 runs to 18 residues. Trimming cost V 2 bases and J 0 bases; bases outside gene matches: 9. The CDR3 DNA sequence: TGTGCCATCAGTGAGCCCCCTACCGACAGGGGCTCTGGAAACACCATATATTTT. Translating it yields CAISEPPTDRGSGNTIYF.

The chain combines TRBV29-1 with TRBJ2-7, with TRBD1 matching over 9 bases. Losses at the gene ends were 0 bases for V and 5 bases for J; bases not matched to a gene: 5. The CDR3 totals 14 residues. CDR1 is SQVTM, CDR2 ANQGSEA, per germline. The CDR3: CSVEEGGTGNEQYF. In DNA, the CDR3 is TGCAGCGTTGAAGAGGGCGGGACAGGGAACGAGCAGTACTTC.

The chain couples TRBV13 to TRBJ2-2; 13 bases line up with TRBD2. CDR1 is PRHDT, CDR2 FYEKMQ, per germline (reference sequence). J was trimmed by 7 bases and V by 4 bases; bases with no gene match: 3. The CDR3 runs 15 residues. CDR3 DNA sequence: TGTGCCAGCAGCTCGGGACTAGCGGGATTCGGGGAGCTGTTTTTT. The encoded protein is CASSSGLAGFGELFF.

CDR3 sequence (DNA): TGTGCCAGTAGTCCCCGACTAGCGGGTGCTGATACGCAGTATTTT. Translating gives CASSPRLAGADTQYF. The genes are TRBV19 and TRBJ2-3; 10 bases match TRBD2. Germline V gives CDR1 LNHDA, CDR2 SQIVND (reference sequence). This CDR3 has 15 amino acids. V shed 5 bases, J shed 6 bases, and the junction held 8 bases outside the gene matches.